These T cell receptor beta chains were read from a single sample in a study of shared clonotypes between healthy human individuals. Measured with immunoSEQ multiplex PCR; TCRdb has only the in-frame clones, and not every one. The sample yields 1.5 million to 1.9 million clones, approximately 98% seen once. The sequencing input was naive CD4+ T cells sorted from blood. The receptors here all came from a man aged 25 to 40 in good health. Each CDR3 is given with its conserved first and last residue. A D gene is named only where the DNA matches it firmly. Clone size is shown for a subset of rows, as once, few, many or a class of expanded clone.

D	size	V	J	DNA	CDR3
NA	few	TRBV7-2	TRBJ2-1	TGTGCCAGCAGCTTGGACAGCTACAATGAGCAGTTCTTC	CASSLDSYNEQFF
NA	NA	TRBV18	TRBJ1-2	TGTGCCAGCTCCCAAGGGGTGGCGAATGGCTACACCTTC	CASSQGVANGYTF
NA	NA	TRBV5-1	TRBJ1-4	TGCGCCAGCAGCTTGGAATGGACTAATGAAAAACTGTTTTTT	CASSLEWTNEKLFF
NA	NA	TRBV20-1	TRBJ2-7	TGCAGTGCTAGAGAGGGGCTCCGTAAGCACTTC	CSAREGLRKHF
TRBD1	NA	TRBV30	TRBJ2-2	TGTGCCTGGAGGCATAAGGCCGGACAGGGGGCGCTTACCGGGGAGCTGTTTTTT	CAWRHKAGQGALTGELFF
NA	NA	TRBV18	TRBJ1-2	TGTGCCAGCTCACCTGGACACGGACAGCCTAACTATGGCTACACCTTC	CASSPGHGQPNYGYTF
NA	NA	TRBV4-1	TRBJ2-7	TGCGCCAGCAGCCAAGATCGAGGGTTGGGGGGGGCACGGGAGCAGTACTTC	CASSQDRGLGGAREQYF
TRBD2	NA	TRBV18	TRBJ2-1	TGTGCCAGCTCACCACCAGACTTCGGGAGGGCCTACAATGAGCAGTTCTTC	CASSPPDFGRAYNEQFF
NA	NA	TRBV5-6	TRBJ2-6	TGTGCCAGCAGCTTGGTGGGACATAGTTTGGCTGGGGCCAACGTCCTGACTTTC	CASSLVGHSLAGANVLTF
TRBD2	few	TRBV29-1	TRBJ2-1	TGCAGCGTTGAAGAAGGGCTAGCGGGCTCCTACAATGAGCAGTTCTTC	CSVEEGLAGSYNEQFF
TRBD1	NA	TRBV18	TRBJ2-3	TGTGCCAGCCCGAGACAGGGGTTGGGAGATACGCAGTATTTT	CASPRQGLGDTQYF
NA	once	TRBV5-4	TRBJ2-7	TGTGCCAGCAGCGGGGACCACGCCTACGAGCAGTACTTC	CASSGDHAYEQYF
TRBD2	NA	TRBV11-3	TRBJ2-5	TGTGCCAGCAGCTTAGGCGGGACTAGCGGGAGCACAGAGACCCAGTACTTC	CASSLGGTSGSTETQYF
NA	NA	TRBV28	TRBJ1-3	TGTGCCAGCAGTTTAGGGATCAGGGTGGAAAACACCATATATTTT	CASSLGIRVENTIYF
TRBD1	NA	TRBV19	TRBJ1-5	TGTGCCAGTAGTATAGATCGGGGGACAGGCGGCCAGCCCCAGCATTTT	CASSIDRGTGGQPQHF
NA	NA	TRBV7-8	TRBJ1-2	TGTGCCAGCAGCTTAGTATCGGCAGGGAGAGGGAACTATGGCTACACCTTC	CASSLVSAGRGNYGYTF
NA	NA	TRBV5-6	TRBJ2-6	TGTGCCAGCAGCTTGGTCGGGGGCGTAGGGGCCAACGTCCTGACTTTC	CASSLVGGVGANVLTF
TRBD1	NA	TRBV10-3	TRBJ2-7	TGTGCCATCAGTGGCCGGGACAGGGGTTACGAGCAGTACTTC	CAISGRDRGYEQYF
NA	NA	TRBV5-1	TRBJ2-3	TGCGCCAGCAGCTTGGTTCCAGATACGCAGTATTTT	CASSLVPDTQYF
TRBD1	once	TRBV2	TRBJ2-5	TGTGCCAGCAGTACTGACAGGGGACCCCAAGAGACCCAGTACTTC	CASSTDRGPQETQYF
NA	NA	TRBV7-9	TRBJ1-2	TGTGCCAGCAGCTTAGCGGATGGACGAGCGGGCTACACCTTC	CASSLADGRAGYTF
TRBD1	NA	TRBV10-3	TRBJ1-3	TGTGCCATCAGCCCAGGGGGCACTGGAAACACCATATATTTT	CAISPGGTGNTIYF
TRBD1	NA	TRBV28	TRBJ2-5	TGTGCCAGCAGGACCAGGGGGCGCGGACGTGAGACCCAGTACTTC	CASRTRGRGRETQYF
TRBD2	NA	TRBV29-1	TRBJ2-5	TGCAGCGTTGGGCCCCGCCTAGCGGGAGAGACCCAGTACTTC	CSVGPRLAGETQYF
NA	NA	TRBV27	TRBJ2-5	TGTGCCAGCAGGCAGGGTCGACAAGAGACCCAGTACTTC	CASRQGRQETQYF
NA	NA	TRBV5-1	TRBJ2-5	TGCGCCAGCAGCTTGGGGGGGCAGCAAGAGACCCAGTACTTC	CASSLGGQQETQYF
NA	NA	TRBV10-3	TRBJ1-3	TGTGCCATCCGGAACGATCAGGGGAGCTCTGGAAACACCATATATTTT	CAIRNDQGSSGNTIYF
TRBD2	NA	TRBV7-6	TRBJ2-3	TGTGCCAGCAGCCCCGGGACGGGAGGTGGCACAGATACGCAGTATTTT	CASSPGTGGGTDTQYF
NA	NA	TRBV25-1	TRBJ2-7	TGTGCCAGCAGCTCCGGGACTGGCAGCCTACGAGAGCAGTACTTC	CASSSGTGSLREQYF
NA	NA	TRBV10-2	TRBJ1-2	TGCGCCAGCAGTGCAGAGTTGCATGGCTACACCTTC	CASSAELHGYTF
NA	once	TRBV20-1	TRBJ1-2	TGCAGTGGGGCAGGGTGGGGTGGCTACACCTTC	CSGAGWGGYTF
NA	once	TRBV18	TRBJ1-3	TGTGCCAGCTCACCACTTCGGGCCCATTCATCTGGAAACACCATATATTTT	CASSPLRAHSSGNTIYF
TRBD1	NA	TRBV5-1	TRBJ2-5	TGCGCCAGCAGCCCCACAGGGGGTAGAGAGACCCAGTACTTC	CASSPTGGRETQYF